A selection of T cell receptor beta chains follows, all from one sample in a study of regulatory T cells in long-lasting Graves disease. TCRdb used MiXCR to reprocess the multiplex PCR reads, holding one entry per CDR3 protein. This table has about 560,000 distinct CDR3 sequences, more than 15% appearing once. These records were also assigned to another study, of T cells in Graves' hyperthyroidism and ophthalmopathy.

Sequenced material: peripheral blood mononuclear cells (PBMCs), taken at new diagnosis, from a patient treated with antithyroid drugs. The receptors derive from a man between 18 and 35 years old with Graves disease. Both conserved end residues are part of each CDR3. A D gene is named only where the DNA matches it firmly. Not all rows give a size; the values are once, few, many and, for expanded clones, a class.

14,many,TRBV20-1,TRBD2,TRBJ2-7,TGCAGTGCTCTCTCGACTAGCGGGACCTACGAGCAGTACTTC,CSALSTSGTYEQYF
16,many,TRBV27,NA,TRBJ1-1,TGTGCCAGCAGTCCCCTGGGCCGTACGGCGAACACTGAAGCTTTCTTT,CASSPLGRTANTEAFF
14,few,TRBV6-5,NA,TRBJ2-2,TGTGCCAGCAGTTACGGCCAGTTCACCGGGGAGCTGTTTTTT,CASSYGQFTGELFF
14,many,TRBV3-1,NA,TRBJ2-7,TGTGCCAGCAGCCAACAACGGGGGTCCTACGAGCAGTACTTC,CASSQQRGSYEQYF
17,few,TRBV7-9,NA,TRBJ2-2,TGTGCCAGCAGCTTATGGACCGGGCGGGCGAGACCCGGGGAGCTGTTTTTT,CASSLWTGRARPGELFF
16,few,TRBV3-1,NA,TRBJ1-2,TGTGCCAGCAGCCAAGAGCCCCGGGTTGGGGGGTATGGCTACACCTTC,CASSQEPRVGGYGYTF
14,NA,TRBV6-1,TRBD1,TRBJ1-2,TGTGCCTCGTCGGGACAGGGGGCCTGCTATGGCTACACCTTC,CASSGQGACYGYTF
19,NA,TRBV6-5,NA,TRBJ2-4,TGTGCCAGCAGTTACTCGTCCGTCCAGCTGAGGAACGCCAAAAACATTCAGTACTTC,CASSYSSVQLRNAKNIQYF
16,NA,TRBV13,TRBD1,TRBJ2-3,TGTGCCAGCAGACAATCGGACAGGGGGGGAACAGATACGCAGTATTTT,CASRQSDRGGTDTQYF
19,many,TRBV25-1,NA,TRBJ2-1,TGTGCCAGCAGTCAGTGGGGGGCTAGCGGAGAGAGCTCCTACAATGAGCAGTTCTTC,CASSQWGASGESSYNEQFF
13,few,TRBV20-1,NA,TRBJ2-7,TGCAGTGCTAGTGAACCGAATACCTACGAGCAGTACTTC,CSASEPNTYEQYF
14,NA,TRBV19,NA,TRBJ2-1,TGTGCCAGTACCCCGGGACTTTTCTACAATGAGCAGTTCTTC,CASTPGLFYNEQFF
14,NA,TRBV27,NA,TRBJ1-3,TGTGCCAGCAGATTAACAGCATCTGGAAACACCATATATTTT,CASRLTASGNTIYF
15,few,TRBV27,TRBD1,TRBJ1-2,TGTGCCAGCAGTCCCGGCCTGGGGACAGGGGGAGGCTGCACCTTC,CASSPGLGTGGGCTF
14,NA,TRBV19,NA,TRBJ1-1,TGTGCCAGTAGTGTTCCGGGACAAGGCCACGAAGCTTTCTTT,CASSVPGQGHEAFF
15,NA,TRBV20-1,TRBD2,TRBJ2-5,TGCAGTGCTAGAGATTATAGGAGCGGGGCGGAGACCCAGTACTTC,CSARDYRSGAETQYF
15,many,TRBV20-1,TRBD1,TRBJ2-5,TGCAGTGCTAGAGAGGCGCGACAGGGGGGAGAGACCCAGTACTTC,CSAREARQGGETQYF
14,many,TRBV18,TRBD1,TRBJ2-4,TGTGCCAGCTCACCAACGGACAGGGGGAACATTCAGTACTTC,CASSPTDRGNIQYF
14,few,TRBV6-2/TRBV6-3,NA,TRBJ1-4,TGTGCCAGCAGTTACGGCAGTGCTAATGAAAAACTGTTTTTT,CASSYGSANEKLFF
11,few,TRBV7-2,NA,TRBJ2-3,TGTGCCAGCCCAGTAGGCGATACGCAGTATTTT,CASPVGDTQYF
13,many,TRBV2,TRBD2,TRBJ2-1,TGTGCCGGGACTAGCGGTAGCTACAATGAGCAGTTCTTC,CAGTSGSYNEQFF
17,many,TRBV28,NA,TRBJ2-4,TGTGCCAGCAGTCTTCGCCGGACAGAGATAGCCAAAAACATTCAGTACTTC,CASSLRRTEIAKNIQYF
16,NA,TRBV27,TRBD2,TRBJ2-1,TGTGCCAGCAGCGCCGGGACTAGCGGGAACTACAATGAGCAGTTCTTC,CASSAGTSGNYNEQFF
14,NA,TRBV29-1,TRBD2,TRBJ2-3,TGCAGCGTTACCGTAGCGGGGTTCACAGATACGCAGTATTTT,CSVTVAGFTDTQYF
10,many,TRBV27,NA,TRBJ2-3,TGTGCCAGCATTGCAGATACGCAGTATTTT,CASIADTQYF
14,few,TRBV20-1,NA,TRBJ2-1,TGCAGTGCTAGCCTCAAAGGGGGGGACAGAGAGCAGTTCTTC,CSASLKGGDREQFF
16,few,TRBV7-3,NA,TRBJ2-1,TGTGCCAGCAGCTTAGAGGATCTTAGGCCGGGGGATGAGCAGTTCTTC,CASSLEDLRPGDEQFF
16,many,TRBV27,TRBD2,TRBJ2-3,TGTGCCAGCAGTACATATAGCGGGAGAGGCACAGATACGCAGTATTTT,CASSTYSGRGTDTQYF
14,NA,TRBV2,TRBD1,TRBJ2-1,TGTGCCAGCAGTGAAATCTCAGGACAGGGTGAGCAGTTCTTC,CASSEISGQGEQFF
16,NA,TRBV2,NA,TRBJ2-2,TGTGCCAGCAGTGAAGCGCTTTTAGGACCATCCGGGGAGCTGTTTTTT,CASSEALLGPSGELFF
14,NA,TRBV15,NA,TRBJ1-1,TGTGCCACCAGCTTAGACACGATGAACACTGGAGCTTTCTTT,CATSLDTMNTGAFF
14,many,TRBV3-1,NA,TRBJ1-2,TGTGCCAGCAGCCAAGTCCAGGGGAGGGATGGCTACACCTTC,CASSQVQGRDGYTF
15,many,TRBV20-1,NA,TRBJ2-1,TGCAGTGCTAGTGGAGTTCCGGACCACTACAATGAGCAGTTCTTC,CSASGVPDHYNEQFF
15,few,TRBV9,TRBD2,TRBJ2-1,TGTGCCAGCAACGCAGCGGGAGGGGAATACAATGAGCAGTTCTTC,CASNAAGGEYNEQFF
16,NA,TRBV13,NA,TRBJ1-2,TGTGCCAGCAGCTTATTGGAGAGAGAGGGCCTCTATGGCTACACCTTC,CASSLLEREGLYGYTF
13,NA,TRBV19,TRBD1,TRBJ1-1,TGTGCCAGTAGTATGGCAGGGGGCACTGAAGCTTTCTTT,CASSMAGGTEAFF
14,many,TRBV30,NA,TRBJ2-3,TGTGCCTGGAGTGGGATAGCGTTCATAGATACGCAGTATTTT,CAWSGIAFIDTQYF
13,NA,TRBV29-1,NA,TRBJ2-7,TGCAGCGTACTCGGGGATCGTTCGTACAAGCAGTACTTC,CSVLGDRSYKQYF
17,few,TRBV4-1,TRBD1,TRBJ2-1,TGCGCCAGCAGCCCCCTCCATTGGGACAGCTCCTACAATGAGCAGTTCTTC,CASSPLHWDSSYNEQFF
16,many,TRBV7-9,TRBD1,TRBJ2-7,TGTGCCAGCAGCTTCCTCGGGACAGAGGTCCAATACGAGCAGTACTTC,CASSFLGTEVQYEQYF
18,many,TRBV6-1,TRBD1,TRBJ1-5,TGTGCCAGCAGTGTTTACCGGGACAGGTTTGCGCGCAATCAGCCCCAGCATTTT,CASSVYRDRFARNQPQHF
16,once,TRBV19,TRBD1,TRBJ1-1,TGTGCCAGTAGTGGCAGCGGCAGGGGGATGAACACTGAAGCTTTCTTT,CASSGSGRGMNTEAFF
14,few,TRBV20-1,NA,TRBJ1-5,TGCAGTGCTATTTCGGGTAGGGCCCCTCAGCCCCAGCATTTT,CSAISGRAPQPQHF
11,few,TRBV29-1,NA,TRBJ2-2,TGCAGCGTGTCTAGCACCGGGGAGCTGTTTTTT,CSVSSTGELFF
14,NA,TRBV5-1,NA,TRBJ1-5,TGCGCCAGCAGCTACTCCTGGGGTGGTCAGCCCCAGCATTTT,CASSYSWGGQPQHF
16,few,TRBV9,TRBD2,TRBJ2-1,TGTGCCAGCAGCGTATTAGGCGGGAGCTCCTACAATGAGCAGTTCTTC,CASSVLGGSSYNEQFF
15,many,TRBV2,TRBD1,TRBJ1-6,TGTGCCAGCAGTGACCCGGGACAGGGTGAATCACCCCTCCACTTT,CASSDPGQGESPLHF
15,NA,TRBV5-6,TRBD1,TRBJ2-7,TGTGCCAGCAGTCCGGGACAGGGTCGCTCCTACGAGCAGTACTTC,CASSPGQGRSYEQYF